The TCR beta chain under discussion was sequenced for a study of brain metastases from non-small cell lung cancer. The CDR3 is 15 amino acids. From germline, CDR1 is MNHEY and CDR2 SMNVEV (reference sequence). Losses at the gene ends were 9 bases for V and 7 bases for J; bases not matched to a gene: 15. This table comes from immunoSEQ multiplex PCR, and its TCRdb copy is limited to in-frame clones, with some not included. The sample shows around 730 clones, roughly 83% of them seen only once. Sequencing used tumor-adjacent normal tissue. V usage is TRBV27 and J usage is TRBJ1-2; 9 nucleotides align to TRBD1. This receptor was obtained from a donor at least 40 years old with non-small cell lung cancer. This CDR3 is CASRDPGQGDSGYTF. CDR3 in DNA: TGTGCCAGTAGGGACCCGGGACAGGGAGACTCTGGCTACACCTTC.